This is a list of T cell receptor beta chains from one sample in a study of cytomegalovirus exposure and HLA in healthy donors. Sequencing used immunoSEQ multiplex PCR; TCRdb keeps in-frame clones, though not all of them. The data contain 200,000 to 300,000 clones, about 88% of them singletons. The specimen was PBMCs. Receptors originate from a man aged 18 to 29 in good health and CMV-seropositive. Each CDR3 is given with its conserved first and last residue. D genes are given only for firm matches. Expanded clones are given a class, and other clones once, few, many or no size at all.

.,.,TRBV7-9,TRBJ2-7,TGTGCCAGCAGCGACGCGGGATACGGGTACGAGCAGTACTTC,CASSDAGYGYEQYF
.,.,TRBV10-3,TRBJ2-1,TGTGCCATCAGTGAGCCACGACTAGACCATGAGCAGTTCTTC,CAISEPRLDHEQFF
.,once,TRBV28,TRBJ2-7,TGTGCCAGCACCGATGGGTACGAGCAGTACTTC,CASTDGYEQYF
.,.,TRBV5-1,TRBJ1-1,TGCGCCAGCAGCTTGGCCACTTTGAGCACTGAAGCTTTCTTT,CASSLATLSTEAFF
TRBD1,.,TRBV2,TRBJ2-7,TGTGCCAGCAGTAACCGGGACAGGGGTATTAACGAGCAGTACTTC,CASSNRDRGINEQYF
.,once,TRBV6-1,TRBJ2-7,TGTGCCAGCAGAAGGAGTAGCTCCTACGAGCAGTACTTC,CASRRSSSYEQYF
TRBD2,.,TRBV9,TRBJ2-7,TGTGCCAGCAGCGTAGGTCCTAGCGGGGGGACCTACGAGCAGTACTTC,CASSVGPSGGTYEQYF
.,.,TRBV28,TRBJ2-7,TGTGCCAGCAGCTCAGAAAGTCAGAGGGAAGACGAGCAGTACTTC,CASSSESQREDEQYF
TRBD2,.,TRBV27,TRBJ2-7,TGTGCCAGCAGTTTCTTAGCGGGAGGGCCGGACGAGCAGTACTTC,CASSFLAGGPDEQYF
.,few,TRBV25-1,TRBJ1-4,TGTGCCAGCAGTGCAGAGGGCGGAAAACTGTTTTTT,CASSAEGGKLFF
.,.,TRBV7-2,TRBJ2-2,TGTGCCAGCAGCTCACGGGTTGGGGAGCTGTTTTTT,CASSSRVGELFF
.,.,TRBV6-5,TRBJ1-1,TGTGCCAGCAGTCAAGTGAGGGCGAACACTGAAGCTTTCTTT,CASSQVRANTEAFF
.,.,TRBV5-4,TRBJ1-1,TGTGCCAGCAGCTTGGCCAAGCAGGGTAACACTGAAGCTTTCTTT,CASSLAKQGNTEAFF
TRBD1,.,TRBV5-1,TRBJ1-2,TGCGCCAGCAGCTTGGCCGGCGGACAGGGAAACTATGGCTACACCTTC,CASSLAGGQGNYGYTF
.,.,TRBV15,TRBJ1-2,TGTGCCACCAGCGACCGGGACCTCCGTTCCTCGAACTATGGCTACACCTTC,CATSDRDLRSSNYGYTF
TRBD2,.,TRBV2,TRBJ2-1,TGTGCCAGTCGAGCGGGAGGTGCCTACAATGAGCAGTTCTTC,CASRAGGAYNEQFF
TRBD1,once,TRBV7-9,TRBJ1-2,TGTGCCAGCAGCCCTAGAAGAAACCCACAGGGGAGCTATGGCTACACCTTC,CASSPRRNPQGSYGYTF
TRBD2,once,TRBV9,TRBJ2-2,TGTGCCAGCAGCCCAGACGCGGGAGGAGTCACCGGGGAGCTGTTTTTT,CASSPDAGGVTGELFF
TRBD1,.,TRBV4-3,TRBJ2-1,TGCGCCAGCAGCCAAGATCCCCACAGGGGAAATGAGCAGTTCTTC,CASSQDPHRGNEQFF
.,.,TRBV2,TRBJ2-1,TGTGCCAGCAAGGAGGGGACTGCGTTAAGCTCCTACAATGAGCAGTTCTTC,CASKEGTALSSYNEQFF
.,.,TRBV25-1,TRBJ1-5,TGTGCCAGCAGGTTGGGTAATCAGCCCCAGCATTTT,CASRLGNQPQHF
.,few,TRBV27,TRBJ2-7,TGTGCCAGCAGTTTAACGGTAGGCTACGAGCAGTACTTC,CASSLTVGYEQYF
.,.,TRBV10-3,TRBJ1-4,TGTGCCACAGGTGGACAATCTAATGAAAAACTGTTTTTT,CATGGQSNEKLFF
TRBD1,.,TRBV5-5,TRBJ1-2,TGTGCCAGCAGCTTGGGAGGACAGGGACACTATGGCTACACCTTC,CASSLGGQGHYGYTF
TRBD2,once,TRBV19,TRBJ2-2,TGTGCCAGTAGTTTTAGCGGGGACTCGAACACCGGGGAGCTGTTTTTT,CASSFSGDSNTGELFF
.,.,TRBV7-2,TRBJ2-3,TGTGCCAGCAGCCCCGAGGGGGATACGCAGTATTTT,CASSPEGDTQYF
TRBD1,.,TRBV11-2,TRBJ1-4,TGTGCCAGCAGCCCTAGGGGGCGGCCGACTAATGAAAAACTGTTTTTT,CASSPRGRPTNEKLFF
.,.,TRBV27,TRBJ1-2,TGTGCCAGCAGCTCGACAGTTTTCAACTATGGCTACACCTTC,CASSSTVFNYGYTF
.,.,TRBV5-1,TRBJ1-4,TGCGCCAGCAGCTTGGTGGGGAGATCGAATGAAAAACTGTTTTTT,CASSLVGRSNEKLFF
TRBD1,.,TRBV11-1,TRBJ2-7,TGTGCCAGCAGCGCCCGGGACAGGGGGCCGCGAGAGCAGTACTTC,CASSARDRGPREQYF
TRBD1,.,TRBV29-1,TRBJ2-7,TGCAGCGTGTCATCTGGGACAGGGCAGTACTTC,CSVSSGTGQYF
TRBD1,.,TRBV7-2,TRBJ1-5,TGTGCCAGCAGCTTCCTCTCGTACGGGACAGGGGACAATCAGCCCCAGCATTTT,CASSFLSYGTGDNQPQHF
TRBD2,.,TRBV7-2,TRBJ2-7,TGTGCCAGCAGCTTAGTAGCGGGAGGGCCTAGCGAGCAGTACTTC,CASSLVAGGPSEQYF
TRBD2,.,TRBV6-6,TRBJ2-5,TGTGCCAGCAGTCCGGCTACTAGCGGGTTGCAAGAGACCCAGTACTTC,CASSPATSGLQETQYF
.,.,TRBV5-6,TRBJ2-1,TGTGCCAGCAGCCCGGTTTTGGGGGAGCAGTTCTTC,CASSPVLGEQFF
.,.,TRBV29-1,TRBJ1-1,TGCAGCGTTGGGCCAGGCCCCCGTGAAGCTTTCTTT,CSVGPGPREAFF
.,.,TRBV2,TRBJ2-5,TGTGCCAGCAGGACAGGGACTAGTTATAGACTGGGTCAGTACTTC,CASRTGTSYRLGQYF
TRBD1,many,TRBV6-6,TRBJ2-5,TGTGCCAGCAGTTACTCACAGGGGTTAGAGACCCAGTACTTC,CASSYSQGLETQYF
.,few,TRBV7-9,TRBJ1-3,TGTGCCAGCAGTGGGGGAAACACCATATATTTT,CASSGGNTIYF